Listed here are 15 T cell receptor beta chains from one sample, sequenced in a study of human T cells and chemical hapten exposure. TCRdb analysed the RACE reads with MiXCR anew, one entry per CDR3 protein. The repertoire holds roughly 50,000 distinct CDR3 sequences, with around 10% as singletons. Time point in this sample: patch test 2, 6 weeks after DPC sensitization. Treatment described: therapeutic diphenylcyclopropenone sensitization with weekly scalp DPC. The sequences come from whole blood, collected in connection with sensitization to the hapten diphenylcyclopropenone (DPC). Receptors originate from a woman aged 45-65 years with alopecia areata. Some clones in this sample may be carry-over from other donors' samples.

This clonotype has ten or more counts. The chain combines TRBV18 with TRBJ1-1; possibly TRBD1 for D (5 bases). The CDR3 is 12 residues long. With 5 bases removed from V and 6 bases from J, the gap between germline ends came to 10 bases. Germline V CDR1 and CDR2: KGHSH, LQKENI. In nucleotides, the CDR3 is TGTGCCAGCTCAAGGCTAGGGGCTGAAGCTTTCTTT. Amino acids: CASSRLGAEAFF.

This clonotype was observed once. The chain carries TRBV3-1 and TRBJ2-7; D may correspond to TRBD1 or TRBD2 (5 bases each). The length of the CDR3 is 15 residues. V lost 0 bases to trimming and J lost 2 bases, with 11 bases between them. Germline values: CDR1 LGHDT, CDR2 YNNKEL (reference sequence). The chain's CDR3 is CASSQDGGPPYEQYF. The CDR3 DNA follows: TGTGCCAGCAGCCAAGATGGGGGACCCCCCTACGAGCAGTACTTC.

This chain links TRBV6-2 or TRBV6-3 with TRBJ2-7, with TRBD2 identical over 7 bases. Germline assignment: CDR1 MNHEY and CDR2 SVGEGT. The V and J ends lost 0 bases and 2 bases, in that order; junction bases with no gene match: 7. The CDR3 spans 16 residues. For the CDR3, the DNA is TGTGCCAGCAGTTACTCGCGGGGGACGCTAGCCTACGAGCAGTACTTC. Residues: CASSYSRGTLAYEQYF.

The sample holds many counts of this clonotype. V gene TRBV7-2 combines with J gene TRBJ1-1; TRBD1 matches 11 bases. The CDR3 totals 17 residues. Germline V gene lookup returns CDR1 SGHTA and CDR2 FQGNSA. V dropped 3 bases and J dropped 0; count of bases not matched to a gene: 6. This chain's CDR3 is CASSFRTGGGMNTEAFF. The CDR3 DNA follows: TGTGCCAGCAGCTTCAGGACAGGGGGCGGGATGAACACTGAAGCTTTCTTT.

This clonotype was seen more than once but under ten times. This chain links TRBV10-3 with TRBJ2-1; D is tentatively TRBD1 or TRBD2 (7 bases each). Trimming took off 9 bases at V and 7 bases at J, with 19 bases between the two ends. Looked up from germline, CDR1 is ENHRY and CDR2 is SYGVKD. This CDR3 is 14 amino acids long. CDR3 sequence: CAIQDREGWNEQFF. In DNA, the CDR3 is TGTGCCATTCAAGACAGGGAGGGATGGAATGAGCAGTTCTTC.

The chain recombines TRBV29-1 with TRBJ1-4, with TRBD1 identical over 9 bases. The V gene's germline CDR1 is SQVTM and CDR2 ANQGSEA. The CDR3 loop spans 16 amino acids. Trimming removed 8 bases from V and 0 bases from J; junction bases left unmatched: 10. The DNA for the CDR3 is TGCAGCCCAGAGAGGGACAGGGACACAACTAATGAAAAACTGTTTTTT. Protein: CSPERDRDTTNEKLFF. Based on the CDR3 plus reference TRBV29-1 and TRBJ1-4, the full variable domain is SAVISQKPSRDICQRGTSLTIQCQVDSQVTMMFWYRQQPGQSLTLIATANQGSEATYESGFVIDKFPISRPNLTFSTLTVSNMSPEDSSIYLCSPERDRDTTNEKLFFGSGTQLSVL.

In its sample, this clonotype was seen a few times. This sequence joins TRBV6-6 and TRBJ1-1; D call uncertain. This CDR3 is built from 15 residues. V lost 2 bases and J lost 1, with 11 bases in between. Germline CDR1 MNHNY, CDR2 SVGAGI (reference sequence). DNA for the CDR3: TGTGCCAGCAGTTACACGCGTACCAGGAACACTGAAGCTTTCTTT. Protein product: CASSYTRTRNTEAFF.

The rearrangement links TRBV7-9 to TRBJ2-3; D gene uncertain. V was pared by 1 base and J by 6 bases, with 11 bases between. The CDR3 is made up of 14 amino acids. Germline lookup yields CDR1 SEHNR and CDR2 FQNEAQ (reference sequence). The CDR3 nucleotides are TGTGCCAGCAGCTTAGAAGTCGCGCCCGATACGCAGTATTTT. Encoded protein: CASSLEVAPDTQYF.

The CDR3 sequence is CASGNREGYTF. CDR3 DNA sequence: TGTGCCAGCGGCAACAGGGAAGGCTACACCTTC. The chain links TRBV7-8 to TRBJ1-2; weak D call: TRBD1 (6 bases). Germline V gives CDR1 SGHVS, CDR2 FQNEAQ. The V end lost 8 bases, the J end lost 8 bases, and 12 bases lay between the germline ends. The CDR3 covers 11 residues.

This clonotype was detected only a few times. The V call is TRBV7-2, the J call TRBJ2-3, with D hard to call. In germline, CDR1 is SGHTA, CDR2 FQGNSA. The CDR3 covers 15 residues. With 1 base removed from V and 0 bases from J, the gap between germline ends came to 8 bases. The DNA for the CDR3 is TGTGCCAGCAGCTTAGGTATCGGTAGCACAGATACGCAGTATTTT. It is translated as CASSLGIGSTDTQYF.

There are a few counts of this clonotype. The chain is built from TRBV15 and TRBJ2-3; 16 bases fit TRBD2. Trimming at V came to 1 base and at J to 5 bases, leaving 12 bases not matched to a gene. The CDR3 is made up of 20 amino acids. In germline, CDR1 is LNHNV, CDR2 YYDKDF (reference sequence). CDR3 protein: CATSRVPGLAGGPSQDTQYF. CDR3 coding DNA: TGTGCCACCAGCAGAGTCCCGGGACTAGCGGGGGGGCCGTCACAAGATACGCAGTATTTT.

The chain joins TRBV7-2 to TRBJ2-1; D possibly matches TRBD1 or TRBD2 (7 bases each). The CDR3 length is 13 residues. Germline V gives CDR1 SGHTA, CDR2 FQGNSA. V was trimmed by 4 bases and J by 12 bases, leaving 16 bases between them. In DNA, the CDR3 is TGTGCCAGCAGCTCCCCCCCAGGGGGGGGGCAGTTCTTC. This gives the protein CASSSPPGGGQFF.

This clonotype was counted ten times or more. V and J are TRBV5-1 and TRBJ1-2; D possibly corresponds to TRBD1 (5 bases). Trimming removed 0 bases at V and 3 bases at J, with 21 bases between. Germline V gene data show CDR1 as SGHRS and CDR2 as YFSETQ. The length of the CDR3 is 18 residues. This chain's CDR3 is CASSLDSVYRGRDYGYTF. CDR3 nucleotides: TGCGCCAGCAGCTTGGATTCCGTTTACCGGGGACGGGACTATGGCTACACCTTC.

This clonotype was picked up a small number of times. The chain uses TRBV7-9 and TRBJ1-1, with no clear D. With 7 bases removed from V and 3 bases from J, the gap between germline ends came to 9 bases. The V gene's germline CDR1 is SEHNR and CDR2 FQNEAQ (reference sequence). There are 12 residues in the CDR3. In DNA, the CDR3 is TGTGCCAGCACCTATGCGGACACTGAAGCTTTCTTT. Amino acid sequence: CASTYADTEAFF.

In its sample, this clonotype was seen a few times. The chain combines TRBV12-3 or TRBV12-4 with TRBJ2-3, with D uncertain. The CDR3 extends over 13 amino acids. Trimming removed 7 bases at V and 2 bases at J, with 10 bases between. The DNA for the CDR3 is TGTGCCAGCACCCTCCTCCTCACAGATACGCAGTATTTT. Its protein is CASTLLLTDTQYF.